One and the same sample provided the 17 T cell receptor beta chains below, sequenced in a study of shared clonotypes between healthy human individuals. TCRdb's copy holds only in-frame clones and misses some; the assay was immunoSEQ multiplex PCR. The sample holds hundreds of thousands of clones, roughly 72% seen once. Sequencing used memory CD4+ T cells sorted from blood. Specified subset: CD45RA-negative fraction. The source of these receptors is a woman aged 25 to 45 in good health.

The chain combines TRBV7-9 with TRBJ1-3; the match to TRBD1 covers 7 bases. The CDR3 spans 16 residues. The germline V gene encodes CDR1 SEHNR and CDR2 FQNEAQ (reference sequence). The trim removed 5 bases at V and 2 bases at J, leaving 9 bases unmatched. The CDR3 loop reads CASSLSTGATGNTIYF. Written as DNA, the CDR3 is TGTGCCAGCAGCCTCTCTACAGGGGCGACTGGAAACACCATATATTTT.

The genes are TRBV7-9 and TRBJ2-1; D uncertain. Deletions cut 4 bases from V and 9 bases from J, with 7 bases between. The CDR3 spans 11 residues. Per germline, CDR1 SEHNR and CDR2 FQNEAQ (reference sequence). The CDR3 DNA reads as TGTGCCAGCAGCTCACAGATTGAGCAGTTCTTC. Amino acid sequence: CASSSQIEQFF.

This sequence joins TRBV13 and TRBJ2-7, with 10 bases that match TRBD2. Germline V gene lookup returns CDR1 PRHDT and CDR2 FYEKMQ (reference sequence). The CDR3 totals 15 residues. V lost 5 bases to trimming and J lost 4 bases; unmatched junction nucleotides: 8. The CDR3 region is CASSRGTSVTYEQYF. The CDR3 DNA sequence: TGTGCCAGCAGCCGCGGGACTAGCGTAACGTACGAGCAGTACTTC.

The genes are TRBV5-1 and TRBJ2-1; 13 bases are a match to TRBD2. CDR3 length: 15 amino acids. The ends lost 4 bases at V and 6 bases at J; junction bases unmatched: 4. The germline V gene has CDR1 SGHRS and CDR2 YFSETQ. CDR3 region: CASSPRTSGGNEQFF. Written as DNA, the CDR3 is TGCGCCAGCAGCCCAAGGACTAGCGGGGGCAATGAGCAGTTCTTC.

This chain joins TRBV25-1 and TRBJ1-4; D is uncertain. The V end was cut by 2 bases, the J end by 8 bases, with 15 bases between. This CDR3 spans 15 amino acids. CDR1 and CDR2 (germline): MGHDK, SYGVNS. In DNA, the CDR3 is TGTGCCAGCAGTGAAGCGGAGAGCGGCTACGAAAAACTGTTTTTT. Protein product: CASSEAESGYEKLFF.

The chain has TRBV27 and TRBJ1-4, with D possibly matching TRBD1 (5 bases). CDR1 and CDR2 (germline): MNHEY, SMNVEV (reference sequence). With 2 bases removed from V and 3 bases from J, the gap between germline ends came to 7 bases. The CDR3 sequence is 14 residues long. This chain's CDR3 is CASSLGGANEKLFF. The DNA for the CDR3 is TGTGCCAGCAGTTTAGGGGGGGCTAATGAAAAACTGTTTTTT.

With regard to this clone: The missing conserved phenylalanine or tryptophan at the end of this CDR3 makes a read error likely. It is unclear where the CDR3 begins or ends on the DNA, so no DNA is shown, and the CDR3 is as TCRdb lists it. The V call is TRBV7-9, the J call TRBJ1-5; TRBD1, as called in the table, went unchecked against the DNA. The germline gives CDR1 SEHNR, CDR2 FQNEAQ (reference sequence). The CDR3 extends over 11 residues, inclusive of both ends. CDR3: CASSPQEGQGL.

The chain is built from TRBV10-3 and TRBJ2-7; TRBD2 matches 8 bases. V trimming: 6 bases; J trimming: 4 bases; junction bases outside the gene matches: 8. The CDR3 spans 14 residues. The germline CDR1 and CDR2 sequences are ENHRY and SYGVKD. The CDR3: CAISAGTRDYEQYF. In nucleotides, the CDR3 is TGTGCCATCAGCGCCGGGACTAGAGATTACGAGCAGTACTTC.

The chain recombines TRBV7-6 with TRBJ1-2; D is uncertain. V was trimmed by 1 base and J by 5 bases, leaving 14 bases between them. Germline V gene lookup returns CDR1 SGHVS and CDR2 FNYEAQ. The CDR3 is 15 amino acids. In DNA, the CDR3 is TGTGCCAGCAGCTTAGTGGCAGGTTCCCTTTATGGCTACACCTTC. Translating it yields CASSLVAGSLYGYTF.

A word on this clone: The sample has other DNA sequences that encode this CDR3 too. The rearrangement uses TRBV5-1 and TRBJ1-4, with 7 bases that match TRBD1. The V gene's germline CDR1 is SGHRS and CDR2 YFSETQ. CDR3 length: 14 amino acids. The V and J ends lost 4 bases and 4 bases, in that order; junction bases with no gene match: 4. CDR3 DNA sequence: TGCGCCAGCAGCCCGGGACAGATTAATGAAAAACTGTTTTTT. It encodes CASSPGQINEKLFF.

This clone was seen a handful of times. The chain's CDR3 is CASSLGTGLGGYTF. Here the CDR3 DNA reads TGTGCCAGCAGCTTGGGCACAGGGCTCGGGGGCTACACCTTC. The rearrangement links TRBV7-9 to TRBJ1-2, with a possible D match to TRBD1 (6 bases). V lost 3 bases to trimming and J lost 8 bases, with 16 bases between them. Germline V gene sequence: CDR1 SEHNR, CDR2 FQNEAQ (reference sequence). The CDR3 runs to 14 residues.

The chain has TRBV6-1 and TRBJ2-5; D is perhaps TRBD2 (6 bases). The CDR3 covers 15 residues. V was pared by 3 bases and J by 1 base, with 12 bases between. Germline CDR1 is MNHNS and CDR2 is SASEGT. CDR3 region: CASSDMGGSQETQYF. CDR3 coding DNA: TGTGCCAGCAGTGATATGGGAGGCAGCCAAGAGACCCAGTACTTC.

The table lists this clone with a count of one. The V gene is TRBV15, the J gene TRBJ2-2, with D unclear. Trimming cost V 1 base and J 4 bases, with 10 bases left between them. Germline values: CDR1 LNHNV, CDR2 YYDKDF (reference sequence). This CDR3 region has 15 residues. The CDR3 DNA sequence: TGTGCCACCAGCAGAGCTGGGGTTGCCACCGGGGAGCTGTTTTTT. As protein: CATSRAGVATGELFF.

The table lists this clone with many counts. J is TRBJ2-1 and V is TRBV2; 9 bases are shared with TRBD2. CDR3 size: 16 residues. Germline-derived CDR1 and CDR2 are SNHLY and FYNNEI. V lost 4 bases to trimming and J lost 8 bases; unmatched junction nucleotides: 12. The CDR3 coding sequence is TGTGCCAGCAGTGGGGTCTCTAGCGGGGCCTTCGATGAGCAGTTCTTC. Its translation is CASSGVSSGAFDEQFF. The whole variable domain, remainder taken from reference TRBV2 and TRBJ2-1, is EPEVTQTPSHQVTQMGQEVILRCVPISNHLYFYWYRQILGQKVEFLVSFYNNEISEKSEIFDDQFSVERPDGSNFTLKIRSTKLEDSAMYFCASSGVSSGAFDEQFFGPGTRLTVL.

The chain couples TRBV5-1 to TRBJ2-5, with D maybe TRBD2 (6 bases). V lost 1 base and J 2 bases, leaving 18 bases between the germline ends. Germline values: CDR1 SGHRS, CDR2 YFSETQ. The CDR3 is 17 residues long. CDR3 nucleotide sequence: TGCGCCAGCAGCTTGACCCCGGGGGTGGGGGGTCAAGAGACCCAGTACTTC. Its protein product is CASSLTPGVGGQETQYF.

This clone came up a few times. This chain links TRBV18 with TRBJ2-7, with 8 bases matching TRBD2. The V and J ends lost 3 bases and 2 bases, in that order; junction bases with no gene match: 3. The CDR3 runs to 14 residues. Germline-derived CDR1 and CDR2 are KGHSH and LQKENI. The CDR3 DNA reads as TGTGCCAGCTCACCGGGACTAGGTACCTACGAGCAGTACTTC. Protein sequence: CASSPGLGTYEQYF. The variable domain in full, completed from reference TRBV18 and TRBJ2-7, reads NAGVMQNPRHLVRRRGQEARLRCSPMKGHSHVYWYRQLPEEGLKFMVYLQKENIIDESGMPKERFSAEFPKEGPSILRIQQVVRGDSAAYFCASSPGLGTYEQYFGPGTRLTVT.

The chain links TRBV7-8 to TRBJ2-3; 8 nucleotides match TRBD1. The CDR3 runs to 15 residues. Germline V lookup: CDR1 SGHVS, CDR2 FQNEAQ. V was clipped by 1 base and J by 3 bases; unmatched bases: 3. The CDR3 DNA sequence: TGTGCCAGCAGCTTAGGGACAGGGTGGACAGATACGCAGTATTTT. Translated: CASSLGTGWTDTQYF.